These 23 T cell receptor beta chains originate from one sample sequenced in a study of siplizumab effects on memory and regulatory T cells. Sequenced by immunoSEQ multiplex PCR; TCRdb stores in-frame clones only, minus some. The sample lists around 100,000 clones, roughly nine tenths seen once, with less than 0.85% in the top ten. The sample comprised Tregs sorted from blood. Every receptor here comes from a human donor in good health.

The CDR3 spells CASSRQTGGAEGYTF. The CDR3, as DNA: TGTGCCAGCAGTCGACAGACAGGGGGCGCGGAAGGCTACACCTTC. V and J are TRBV2 and TRBJ1-2; 10 bases align to TRBD1. Germline loops: CDR1 SNHLY, CDR2 FYNNEI. The V and J ends lost 5 bases and 8 bases, in that order; junction bases with no gene match: 11. The CDR3 contains 15 residues.

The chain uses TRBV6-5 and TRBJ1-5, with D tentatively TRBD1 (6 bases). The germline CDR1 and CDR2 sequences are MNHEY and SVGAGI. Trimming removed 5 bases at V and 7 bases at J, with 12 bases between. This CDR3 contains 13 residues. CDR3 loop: CASSEQGEQPQHF. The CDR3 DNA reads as TGTGCCAGCAGTGAACAGGGAGAACAGCCCCAGCATTTT.

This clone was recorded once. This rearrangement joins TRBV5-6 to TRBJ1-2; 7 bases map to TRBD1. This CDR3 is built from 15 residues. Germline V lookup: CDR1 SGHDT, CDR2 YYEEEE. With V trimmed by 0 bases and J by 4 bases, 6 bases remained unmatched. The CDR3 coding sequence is TGTGCCAGCAGCTTGGAACAGGGGAGGGTCTATGGCTACACCTTC. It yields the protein CASSLEQGRVYGYTF.

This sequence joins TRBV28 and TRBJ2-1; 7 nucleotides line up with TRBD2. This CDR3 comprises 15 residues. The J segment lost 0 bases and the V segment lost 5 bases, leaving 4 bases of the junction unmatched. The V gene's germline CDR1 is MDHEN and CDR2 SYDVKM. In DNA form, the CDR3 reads TGTGCCAGCAGTCCGAGACTAGCCTCCTACAATGAGCAGTTCTTC. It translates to CASSPRLASYNEQFF.

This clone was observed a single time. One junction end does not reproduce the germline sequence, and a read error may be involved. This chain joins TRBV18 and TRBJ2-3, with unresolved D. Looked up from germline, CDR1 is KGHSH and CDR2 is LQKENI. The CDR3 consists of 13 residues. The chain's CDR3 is CASSPPSTDTQYF. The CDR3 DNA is TGTGCCAGCTCCCCACCTAGCACAGATACGCAGTATTTT.

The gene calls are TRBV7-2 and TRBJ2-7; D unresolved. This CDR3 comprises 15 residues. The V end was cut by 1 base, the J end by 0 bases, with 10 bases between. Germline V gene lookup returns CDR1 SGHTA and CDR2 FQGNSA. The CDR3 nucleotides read TGTGCCAGCAGCTTAGGGTTCGCGGTCTCCTACGAGCAGTACTTC. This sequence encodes CASSLGFAVSYEQYF.

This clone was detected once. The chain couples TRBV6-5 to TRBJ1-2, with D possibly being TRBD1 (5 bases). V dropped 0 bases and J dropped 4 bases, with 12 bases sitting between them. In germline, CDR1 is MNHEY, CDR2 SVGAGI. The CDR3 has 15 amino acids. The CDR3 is CASSYSTGDIYGYTF. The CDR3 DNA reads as TGTGCCAGCAGTTACTCAACAGGAGACATCTATGGCTACACCTTC.

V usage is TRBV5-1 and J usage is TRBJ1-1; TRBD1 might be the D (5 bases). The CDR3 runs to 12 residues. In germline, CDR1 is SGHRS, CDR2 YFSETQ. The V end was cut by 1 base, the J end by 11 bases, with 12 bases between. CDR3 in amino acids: CASSLQGVGAFF. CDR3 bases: TGCGCCAGCAGCTTGCAAGGGGTAGGGGCTTTCTTT. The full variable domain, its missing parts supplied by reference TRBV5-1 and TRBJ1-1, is KAGVTQTPRYLIKTRGQQVTLSCSPISGHRSVSWYQQTPGQGLQFLFEYFSETQRNKGNFPGRFSGRQFSNSRSEMNVSTLELGDSALYLCASSLQGVGAFFGQGTRLTVV.

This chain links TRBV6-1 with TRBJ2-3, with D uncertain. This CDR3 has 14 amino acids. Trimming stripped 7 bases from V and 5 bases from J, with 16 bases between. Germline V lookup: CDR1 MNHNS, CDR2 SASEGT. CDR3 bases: TGTGCCAGCATAGGCGCGACCGGCCTAGATACGCAGTATTTT. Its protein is CASIGATGLDTQYF.

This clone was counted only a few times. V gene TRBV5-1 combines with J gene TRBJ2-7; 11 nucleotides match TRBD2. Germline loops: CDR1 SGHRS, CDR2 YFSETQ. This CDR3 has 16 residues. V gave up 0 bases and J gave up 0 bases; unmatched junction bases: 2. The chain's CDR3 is CASSLASGGSSYEQYF. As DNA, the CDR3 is TGCGCCAGCAGCTTGGCTAGCGGGGGGAGCTCCTACGAGCAGTACTTC.

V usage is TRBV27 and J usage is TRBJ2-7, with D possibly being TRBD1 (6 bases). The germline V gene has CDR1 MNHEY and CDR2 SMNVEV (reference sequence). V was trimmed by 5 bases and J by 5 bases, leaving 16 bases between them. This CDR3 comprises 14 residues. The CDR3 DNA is TGTGCCAGCAGTCCCGGGACACTCACCAACGAGCAGTACTTC. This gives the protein CASSPGTLTNEQYF.

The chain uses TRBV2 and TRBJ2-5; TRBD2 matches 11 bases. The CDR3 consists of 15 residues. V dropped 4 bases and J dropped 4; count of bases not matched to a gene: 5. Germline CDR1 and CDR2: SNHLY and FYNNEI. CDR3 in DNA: TGTGCCAGCAGTGGGAGACTAGCGGGGCCAGAGACCCAGTACTTC. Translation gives CASSGRLAGPETQYF.

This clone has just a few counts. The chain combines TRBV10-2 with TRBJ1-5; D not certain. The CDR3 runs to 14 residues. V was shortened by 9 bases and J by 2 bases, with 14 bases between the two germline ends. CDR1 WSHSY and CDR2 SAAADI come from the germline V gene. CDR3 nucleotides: TGCGCCAGTCGCCCAACGGTAGGCAATCAGCCCCAGCATTTT. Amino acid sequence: CASRPTVGNQPQHF.

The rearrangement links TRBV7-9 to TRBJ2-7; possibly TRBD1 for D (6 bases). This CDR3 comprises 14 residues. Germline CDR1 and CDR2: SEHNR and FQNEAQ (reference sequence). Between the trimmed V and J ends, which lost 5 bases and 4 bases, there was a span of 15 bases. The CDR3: CASSVVGARYEQYF. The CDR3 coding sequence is TGTGCCAGCAGCGTCGTGGGGGCGCGGTACGAGCAGTACTTC.

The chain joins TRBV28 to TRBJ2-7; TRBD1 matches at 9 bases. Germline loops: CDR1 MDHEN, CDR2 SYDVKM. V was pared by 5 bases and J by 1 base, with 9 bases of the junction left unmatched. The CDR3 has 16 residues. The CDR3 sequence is CASSLGTGFASYEQYF. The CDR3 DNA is TGTGCCAGCAGTCTAGGGACAGGGTTTGCGTCCTACGAGCAGTACTTC.

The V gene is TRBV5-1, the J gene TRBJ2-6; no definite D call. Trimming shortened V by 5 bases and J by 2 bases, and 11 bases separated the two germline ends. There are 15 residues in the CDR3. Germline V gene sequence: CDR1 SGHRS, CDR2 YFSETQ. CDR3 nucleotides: TGCGCCAGCAGTTTCGTGGGGACTGGGGCCAACGTCCTGACTTTC. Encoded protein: CASSFVGTGANVLTF.

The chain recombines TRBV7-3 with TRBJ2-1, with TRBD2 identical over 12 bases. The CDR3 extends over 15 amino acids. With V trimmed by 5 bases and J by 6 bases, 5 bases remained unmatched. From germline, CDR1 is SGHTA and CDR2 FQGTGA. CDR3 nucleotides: TGTGCCAGCAGCATCACTAGCGGGAGGCGCAATGAGCAGTTCTTC. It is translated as CASSITSGRRNEQFF.

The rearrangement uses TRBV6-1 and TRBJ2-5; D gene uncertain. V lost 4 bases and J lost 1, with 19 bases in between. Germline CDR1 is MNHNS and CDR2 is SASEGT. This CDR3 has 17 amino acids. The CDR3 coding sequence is TGTGCCAGCAGTGGTATTTTTTACGTCCGGGTCCAAGAGACCCAGTACTTC. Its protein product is CASSGIFYVRVQETQYF.

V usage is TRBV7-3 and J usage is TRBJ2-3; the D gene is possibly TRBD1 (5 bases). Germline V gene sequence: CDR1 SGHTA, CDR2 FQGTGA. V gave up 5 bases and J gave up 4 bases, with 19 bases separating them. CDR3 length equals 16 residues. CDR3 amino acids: CASSPPSAGRPDTQYF. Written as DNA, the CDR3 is TGTGCCAGCAGCCCTCCATCCGCAGGGCGACCAGATACGCAGTATTTT.

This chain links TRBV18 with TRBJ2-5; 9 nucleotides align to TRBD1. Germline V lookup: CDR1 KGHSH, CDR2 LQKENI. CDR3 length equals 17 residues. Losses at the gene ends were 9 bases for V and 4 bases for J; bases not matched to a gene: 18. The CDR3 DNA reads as TGTGCCAGTTCGCCGCCCCGACAGGGGGTCCGCGGAGAGACCCAGTACTTC. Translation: CASSPPRQGVRGETQYF.

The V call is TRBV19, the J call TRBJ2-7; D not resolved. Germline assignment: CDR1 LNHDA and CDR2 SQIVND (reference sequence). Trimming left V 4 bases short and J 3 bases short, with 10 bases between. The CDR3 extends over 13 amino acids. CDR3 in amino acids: CASSTGSNYEQYF. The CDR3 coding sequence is TGTGCCAGTAGTACCGGGTCCAACTACGAGCAGTACTTC.

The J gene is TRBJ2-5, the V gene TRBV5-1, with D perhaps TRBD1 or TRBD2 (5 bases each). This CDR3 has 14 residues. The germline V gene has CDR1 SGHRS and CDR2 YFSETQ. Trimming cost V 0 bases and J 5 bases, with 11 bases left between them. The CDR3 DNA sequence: TGCGCCAGCAGCTTGGCCGGGACCAAGGAGACCCAGTACTTC. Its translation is CASSLAGTKETQYF.

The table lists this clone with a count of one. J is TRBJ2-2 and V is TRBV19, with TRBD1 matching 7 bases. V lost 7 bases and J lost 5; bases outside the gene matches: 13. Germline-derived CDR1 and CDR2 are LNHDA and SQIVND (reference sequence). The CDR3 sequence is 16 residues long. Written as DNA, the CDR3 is TGTGCCAGTAACCCACCGGGACAGAGAGGAACCGGGGAGCTGTTTTTT. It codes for CASNPPGQRGTGELFF.